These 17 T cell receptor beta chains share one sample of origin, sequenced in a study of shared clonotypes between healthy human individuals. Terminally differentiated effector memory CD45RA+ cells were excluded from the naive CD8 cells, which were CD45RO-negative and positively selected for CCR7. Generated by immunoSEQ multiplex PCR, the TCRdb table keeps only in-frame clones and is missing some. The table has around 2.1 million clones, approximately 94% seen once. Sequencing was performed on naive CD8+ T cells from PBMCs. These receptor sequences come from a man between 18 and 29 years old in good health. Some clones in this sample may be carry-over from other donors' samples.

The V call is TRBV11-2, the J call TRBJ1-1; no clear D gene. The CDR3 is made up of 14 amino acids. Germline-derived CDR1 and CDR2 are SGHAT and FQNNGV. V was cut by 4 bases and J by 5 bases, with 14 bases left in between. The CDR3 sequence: CASSSGVGETEAFF. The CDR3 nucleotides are TGTGCCAGCAGCTCCGGGGTCGGGGAGACTGAAGCTTTCTTT.

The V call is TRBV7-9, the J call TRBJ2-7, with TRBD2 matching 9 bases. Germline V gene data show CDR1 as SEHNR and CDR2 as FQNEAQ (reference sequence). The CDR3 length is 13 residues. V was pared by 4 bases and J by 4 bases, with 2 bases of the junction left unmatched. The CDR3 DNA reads TGTGCCAGCAGCTCTAGCGGGGTTTACGAGCAGTACTTC. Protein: CASSSSGVYEQYF.

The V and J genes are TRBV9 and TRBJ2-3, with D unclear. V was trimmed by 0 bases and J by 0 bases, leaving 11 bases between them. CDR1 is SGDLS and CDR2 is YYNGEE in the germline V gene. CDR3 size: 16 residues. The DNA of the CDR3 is TGTGCCAGCAGCGTAGAGTCAGGAGAGAGCACAGATACGCAGTATTTT. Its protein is CASSVESGESTDTQYF.

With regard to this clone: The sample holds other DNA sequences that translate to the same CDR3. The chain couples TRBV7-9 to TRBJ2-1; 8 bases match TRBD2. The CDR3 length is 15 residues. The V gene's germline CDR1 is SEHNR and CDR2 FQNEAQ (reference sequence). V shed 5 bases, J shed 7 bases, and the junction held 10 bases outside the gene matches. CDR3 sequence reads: CASSPPGGGWNEQFF. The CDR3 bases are TGTGCCAGCAGCCCCCCCGGGGGGGGGTGGAATGAGCAGTTCTTC.

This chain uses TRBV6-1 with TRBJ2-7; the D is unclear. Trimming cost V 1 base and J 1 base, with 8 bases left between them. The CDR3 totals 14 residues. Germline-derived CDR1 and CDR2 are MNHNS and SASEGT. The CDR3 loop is CASSEETRSYEQYF. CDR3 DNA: TGTGCCAGCAGTGAAGAGACACGGTCCTACGAGCAGTACTTC.

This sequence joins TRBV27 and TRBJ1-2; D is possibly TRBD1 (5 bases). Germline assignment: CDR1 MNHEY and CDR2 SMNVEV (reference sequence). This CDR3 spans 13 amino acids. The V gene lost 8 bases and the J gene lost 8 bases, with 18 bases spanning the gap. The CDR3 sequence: CASGASPPGGYTF. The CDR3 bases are TGTGCCAGCGGGGCTTCTCCCCCCGGCGGCTACACCTTC.

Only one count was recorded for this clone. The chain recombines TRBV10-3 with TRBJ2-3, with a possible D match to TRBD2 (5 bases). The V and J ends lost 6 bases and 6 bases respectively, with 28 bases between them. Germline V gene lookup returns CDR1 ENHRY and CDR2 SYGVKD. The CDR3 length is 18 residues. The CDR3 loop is CAIREVMARSTTTDTQYF. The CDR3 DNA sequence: TGTGCCATCAGGGAGGTGATGGCGCGTTCCACCACCACGGATACGCAGTATTTT.

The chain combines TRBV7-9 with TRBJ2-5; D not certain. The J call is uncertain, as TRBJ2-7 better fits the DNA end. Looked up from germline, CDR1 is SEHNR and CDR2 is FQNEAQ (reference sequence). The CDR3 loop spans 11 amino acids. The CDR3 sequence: CASSWTYEQYF. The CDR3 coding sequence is TGTGCCAGCAGCTGGACCTACGAGCAGTACTTC.

The CDR3 spells CASSKDRAGETQYF. DNA for the CDR3: TGTGCCAGCAGTAAAGACCGCGCCGGTGAGACCCAGTACTTC. The genes are TRBV6-5 and TRBJ2-5; D uncertain. Germline values: CDR1 MNHEY, CDR2 SVGAGI. CDR3 length: 14 amino acids. Trimming took 5 bases from V and 5 from J, leaving 15 bases between them.

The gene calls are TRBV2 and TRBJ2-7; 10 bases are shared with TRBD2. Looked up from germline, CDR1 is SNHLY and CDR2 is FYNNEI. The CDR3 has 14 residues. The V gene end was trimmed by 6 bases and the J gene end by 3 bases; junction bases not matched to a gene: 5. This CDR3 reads CASRIAGGSYEQYF. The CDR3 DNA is TGTGCCAGCAGGATAGCGGGAGGTAGCTACGAGCAGTACTTC.

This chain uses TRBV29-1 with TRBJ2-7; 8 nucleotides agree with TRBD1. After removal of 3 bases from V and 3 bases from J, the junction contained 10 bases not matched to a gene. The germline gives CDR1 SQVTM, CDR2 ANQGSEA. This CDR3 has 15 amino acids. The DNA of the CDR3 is TGCAGCGTTGAGGCTTGGTGGACAGGGAACTACGAGCAGTACTTC. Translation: CSVEAWWTGNYEQYF.

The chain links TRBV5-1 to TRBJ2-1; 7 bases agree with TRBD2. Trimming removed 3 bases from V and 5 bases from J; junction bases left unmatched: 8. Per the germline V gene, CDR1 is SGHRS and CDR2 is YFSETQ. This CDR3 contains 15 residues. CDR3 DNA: TGCGCCAGCAGCTGGTTCGGGACTAACAACAATGAGCAGTTCTTC. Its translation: CASSWFGTNNNEQFF.

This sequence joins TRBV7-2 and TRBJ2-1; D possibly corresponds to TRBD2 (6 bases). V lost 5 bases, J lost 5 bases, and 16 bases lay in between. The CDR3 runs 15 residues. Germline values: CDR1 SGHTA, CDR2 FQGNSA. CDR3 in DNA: TGTGCCAGCAGCAGCCCGGGACTTACAAACAATGAGCAGTTCTTC. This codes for CASSSPGLTNNEQFF.

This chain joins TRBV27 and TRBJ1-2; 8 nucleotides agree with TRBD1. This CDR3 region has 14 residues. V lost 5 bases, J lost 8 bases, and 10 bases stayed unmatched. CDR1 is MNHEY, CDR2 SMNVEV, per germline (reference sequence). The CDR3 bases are TGTGCCAGCAGTCCGCCAGGGGGCGAGTACGGCTACACCTTC. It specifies CASSPPGGEYGYTF.

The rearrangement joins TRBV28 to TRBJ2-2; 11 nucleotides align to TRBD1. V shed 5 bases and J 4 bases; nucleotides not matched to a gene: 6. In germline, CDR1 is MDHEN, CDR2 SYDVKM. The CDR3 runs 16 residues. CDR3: CASSLTGTGGTGELFF. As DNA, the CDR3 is TGTGCCAGCAGTCTGACCGGGACAGGGGGCACCGGGGAGCTGTTTTTT.

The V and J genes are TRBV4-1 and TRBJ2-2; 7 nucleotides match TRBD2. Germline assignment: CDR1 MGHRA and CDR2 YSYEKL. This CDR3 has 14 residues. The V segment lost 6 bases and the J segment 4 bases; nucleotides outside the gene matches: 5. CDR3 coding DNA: TGCGCCAGCAGGGCGGGAGTTGTCACCGGGGAGCTGTTTTTT. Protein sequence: CASRAGVVTGELFF.

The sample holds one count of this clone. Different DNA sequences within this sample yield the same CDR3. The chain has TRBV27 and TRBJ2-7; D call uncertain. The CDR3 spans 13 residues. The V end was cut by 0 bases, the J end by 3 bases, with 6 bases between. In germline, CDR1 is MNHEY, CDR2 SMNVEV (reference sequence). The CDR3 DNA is TGTGCCAGCAGTTTATCTCATCTCTACGAGCAGTACTTC. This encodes CASSLSHLYEQYF.